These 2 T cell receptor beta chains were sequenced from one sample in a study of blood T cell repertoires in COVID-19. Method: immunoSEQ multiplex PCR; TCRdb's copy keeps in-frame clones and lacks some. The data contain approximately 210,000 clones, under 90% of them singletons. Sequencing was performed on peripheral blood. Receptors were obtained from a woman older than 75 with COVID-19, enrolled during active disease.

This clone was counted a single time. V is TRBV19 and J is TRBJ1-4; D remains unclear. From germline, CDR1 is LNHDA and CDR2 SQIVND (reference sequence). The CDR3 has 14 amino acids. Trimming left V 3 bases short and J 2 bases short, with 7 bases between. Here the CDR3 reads CASSISSTNEKLFF. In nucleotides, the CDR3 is TGTGCCAGTAGTATTAGTTCTACTAATGAAAAACTGTTTTTT.

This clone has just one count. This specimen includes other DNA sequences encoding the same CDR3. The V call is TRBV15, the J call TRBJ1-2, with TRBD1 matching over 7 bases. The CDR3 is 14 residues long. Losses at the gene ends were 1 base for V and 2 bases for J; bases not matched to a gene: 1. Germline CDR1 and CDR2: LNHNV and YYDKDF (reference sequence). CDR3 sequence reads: CATSRGGQNYGYTF. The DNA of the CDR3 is TGTGCCACCAGCAGAGGGGGACAGAACTATGGCTACACCTTC. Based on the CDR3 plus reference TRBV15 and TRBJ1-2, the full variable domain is DAMVIQNPRYQVTQFGKPVTLSCSQTLNHNVMYWYQQKSSQAPKLLFHYYDKDFNNEADTPDNFQSRRPNTSFCFLDIRSPGLGDTAMYLCATSRGGQNYGYTFGSGTRLTVV.